This T cell receptor beta chain was sequenced in a study of control samples from healthy donors and cancer patients. Sequencing used immunoSEQ multiplex PCR; TCRdb keeps in-frame clones, though not all of them. Of around 130,000 clones listed, roughly 84% were seen once; the top ten hold roughly 3.2%. Sequenced sample: blood. The receptor was isolated from a man aged 50-60 years in good health.

The CDR3: CASSFVSGGNYNEQFF. The CDR3 region has the DNA TGTGCCAGCAGCTTTGTAAGCGGGGGGAACTACAATGAGCAGTTCTTC. The chain joins TRBV7-2 to TRBJ2-1, with 9 bases identical to TRBD2. Germline loops: CDR1 SGHTA, CDR2 FQGNSA. There are 16 residues in the CDR3. V was pared by 3 bases and J by 3 bases, with 6 bases of the junction left unmatched. Using reference TRBV7-2 and TRBJ2-1 for the parts outside the CDR3, the full variable domain is GAGVSQSPSNKVTEKGKDVELRCDPISGHTALYWYRQSLGQGLEFLIYFQGNSAPDKSGLPSDRFSAERTGGSVSTLTIQRTQQEDSAVYLCASSFVSGGNYNEQFFGPGTRLTVL.